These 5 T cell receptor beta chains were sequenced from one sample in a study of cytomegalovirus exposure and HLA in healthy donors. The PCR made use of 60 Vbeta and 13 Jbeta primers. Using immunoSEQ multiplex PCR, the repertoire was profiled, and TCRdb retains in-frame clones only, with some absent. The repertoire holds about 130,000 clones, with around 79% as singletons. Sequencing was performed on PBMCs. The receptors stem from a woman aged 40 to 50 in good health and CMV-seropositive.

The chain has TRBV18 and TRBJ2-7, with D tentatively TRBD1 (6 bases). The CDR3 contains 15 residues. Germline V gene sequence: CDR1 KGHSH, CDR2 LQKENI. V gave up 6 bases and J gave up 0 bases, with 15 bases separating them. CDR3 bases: TGTGCCAGCTCTCATGGACAGCCGTTCTCCTACGAGCAGTACTTC. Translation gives CASSHGQPFSYEQYF. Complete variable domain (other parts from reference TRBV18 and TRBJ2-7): NAGVMQNPRHLVRRRGQEARLRCSPMKGHSHVYWYRQLPEEGLKFMVYLQKENIIDESGMPKERFSAEFPKEGPSILRIQQVVRGDSAAYFCASSHGQPFSYEQYFGPGTRLTVT.

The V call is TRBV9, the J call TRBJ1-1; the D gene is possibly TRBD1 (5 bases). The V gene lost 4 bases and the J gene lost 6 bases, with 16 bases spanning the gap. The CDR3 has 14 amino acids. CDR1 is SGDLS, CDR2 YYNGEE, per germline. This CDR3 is CASSPGLLGPEAFF. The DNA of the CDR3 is TGTGCCAGCAGCCCAGGGCTGCTAGGACCTGAAGCTTTCTTT.

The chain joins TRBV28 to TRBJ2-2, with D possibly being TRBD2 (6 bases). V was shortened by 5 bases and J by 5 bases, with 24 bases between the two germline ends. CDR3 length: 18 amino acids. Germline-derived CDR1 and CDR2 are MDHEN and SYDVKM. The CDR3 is CASSTTELAVGGTGELFF. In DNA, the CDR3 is TGTGCCAGCAGTACCACCGAATTAGCGGTGGGAGGTACCGGGGAGCTGTTTTTT.

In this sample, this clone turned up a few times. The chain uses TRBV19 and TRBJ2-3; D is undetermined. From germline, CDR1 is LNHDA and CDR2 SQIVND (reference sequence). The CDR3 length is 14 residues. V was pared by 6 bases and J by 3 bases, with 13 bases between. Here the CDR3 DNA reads TGTGCCAGTAGCACCACTCCAGCGACAGATACGCAGTATTTT. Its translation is CASSTTPATDTQYF.

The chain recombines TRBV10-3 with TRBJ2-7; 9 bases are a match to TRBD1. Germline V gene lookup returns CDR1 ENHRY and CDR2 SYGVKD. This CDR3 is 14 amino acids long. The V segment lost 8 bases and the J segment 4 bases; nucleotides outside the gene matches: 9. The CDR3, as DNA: TGTGCCATCTCTAGGACAGGGGTTGAATACGAGCAGTACTTC. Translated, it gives CAISRTGVEYEQYF.